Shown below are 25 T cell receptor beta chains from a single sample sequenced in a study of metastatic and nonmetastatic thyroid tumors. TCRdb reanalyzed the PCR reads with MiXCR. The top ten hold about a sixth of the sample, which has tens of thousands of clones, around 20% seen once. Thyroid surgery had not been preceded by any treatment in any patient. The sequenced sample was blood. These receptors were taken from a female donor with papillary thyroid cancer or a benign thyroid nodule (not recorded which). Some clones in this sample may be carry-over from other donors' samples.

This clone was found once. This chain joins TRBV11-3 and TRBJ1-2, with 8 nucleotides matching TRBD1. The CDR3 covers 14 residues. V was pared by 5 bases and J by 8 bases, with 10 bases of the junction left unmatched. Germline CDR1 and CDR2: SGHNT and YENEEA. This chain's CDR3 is CASSRPTGEGGYTF. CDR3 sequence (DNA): TGTGCCAGCAGCCGCCCGACAGGGGAAGGAGGCTACACCTTC.

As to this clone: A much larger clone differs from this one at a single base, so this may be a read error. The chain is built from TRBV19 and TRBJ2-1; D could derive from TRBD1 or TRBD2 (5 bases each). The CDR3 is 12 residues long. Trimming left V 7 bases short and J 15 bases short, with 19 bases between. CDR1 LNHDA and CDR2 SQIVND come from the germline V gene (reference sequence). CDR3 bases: TGTGCCAGTATCCCCGGGACCACTTTCCGGTTCTTC. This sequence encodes CASIPGTTFRFF.

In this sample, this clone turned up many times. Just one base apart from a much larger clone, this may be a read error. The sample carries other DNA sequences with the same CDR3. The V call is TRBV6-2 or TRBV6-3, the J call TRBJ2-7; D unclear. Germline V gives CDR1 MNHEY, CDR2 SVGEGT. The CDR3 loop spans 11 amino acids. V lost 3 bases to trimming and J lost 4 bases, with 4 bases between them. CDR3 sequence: CASSYVYEQYF. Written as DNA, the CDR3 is TGTGCCAGCAGTTATGTGTACGAGCAGTACTTC.

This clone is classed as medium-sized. Written as DNA, the CDR3 is TGTGCCAGCAGTTTTGCACCTAACTATGGCTACACCTTC. The encoded protein is CASSFAPNYGYTF. This sequence joins TRBV28 and TRBJ1-2; D unresolved. Germline CDR1 is MDHEN and CDR2 is SYDVKM. The V gene lost 3 bases and the J gene lost 0 bases, with 5 bases spanning the gap. The CDR3 has 13 residues.

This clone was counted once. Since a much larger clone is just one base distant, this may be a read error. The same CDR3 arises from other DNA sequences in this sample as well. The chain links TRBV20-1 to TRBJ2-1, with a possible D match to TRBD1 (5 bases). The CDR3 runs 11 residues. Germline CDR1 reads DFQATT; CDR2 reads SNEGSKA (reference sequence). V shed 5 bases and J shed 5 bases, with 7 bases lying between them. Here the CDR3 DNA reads TGCAGTGCTGCGACAGACAATGAGCAGTTCTTC. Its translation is CSAATDNEQFF.

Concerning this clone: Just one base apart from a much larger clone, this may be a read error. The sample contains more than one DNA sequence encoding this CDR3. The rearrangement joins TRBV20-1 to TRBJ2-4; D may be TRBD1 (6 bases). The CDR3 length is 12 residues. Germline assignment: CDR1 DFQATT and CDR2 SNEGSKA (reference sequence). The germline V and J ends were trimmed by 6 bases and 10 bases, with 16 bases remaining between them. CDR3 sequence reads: CSAKGDGGIQYF. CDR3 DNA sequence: TGCAGTGCGAAGGGGGACGGTGGAATTCAGTACTTC.

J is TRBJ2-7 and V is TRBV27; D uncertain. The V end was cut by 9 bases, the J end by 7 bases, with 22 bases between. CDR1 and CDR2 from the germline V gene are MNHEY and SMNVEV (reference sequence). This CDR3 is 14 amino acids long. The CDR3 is CARRNPNHSWEQYF. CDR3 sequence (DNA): TGTGCCAGAAGGAACCCAAATCACTCCTGGGAGCAGTACTTC.

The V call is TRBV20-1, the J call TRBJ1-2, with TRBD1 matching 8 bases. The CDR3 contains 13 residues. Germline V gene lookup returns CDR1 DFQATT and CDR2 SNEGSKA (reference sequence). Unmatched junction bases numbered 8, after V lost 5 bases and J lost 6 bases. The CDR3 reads CSAPTDRGDGYTF. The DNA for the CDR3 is TGCAGTGCTCCCACAGACAGGGGCGATGGCTACACCTTC.

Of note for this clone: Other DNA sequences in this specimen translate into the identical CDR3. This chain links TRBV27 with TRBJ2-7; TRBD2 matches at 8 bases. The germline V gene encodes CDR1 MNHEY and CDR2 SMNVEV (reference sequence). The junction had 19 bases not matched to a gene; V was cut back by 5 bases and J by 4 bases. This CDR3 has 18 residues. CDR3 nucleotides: TGTGCCAGCAGTCAGGCCGAGGGTACTAGCGGAGCCCCTTACGAGCAGTACTTC. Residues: CASSQAEGTSGAPYEQYF.

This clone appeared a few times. CDR3 nucleotides: TGTGCCAGCAGTGAAGGGCCCAGCTCTGGAAACACCATATATTTT. Protein: CASSEGPSSGNTIYF. This rearrangement joins TRBV6-1 to TRBJ1-3; D is undetermined. V lost 1 base, J lost 0 bases, and 7 bases lay in between. The CDR3 contains 15 residues. Germline CDR1 reads MNHNS; CDR2 reads SASEGT.

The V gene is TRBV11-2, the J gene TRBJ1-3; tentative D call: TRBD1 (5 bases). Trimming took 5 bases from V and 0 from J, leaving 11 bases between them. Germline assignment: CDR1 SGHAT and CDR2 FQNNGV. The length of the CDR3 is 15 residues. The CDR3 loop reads CASSQDGGSGNTIYF. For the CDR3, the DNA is TGTGCCAGCAGCCAGGACGGGGGCTCTGGAAACACCATATATTTT.

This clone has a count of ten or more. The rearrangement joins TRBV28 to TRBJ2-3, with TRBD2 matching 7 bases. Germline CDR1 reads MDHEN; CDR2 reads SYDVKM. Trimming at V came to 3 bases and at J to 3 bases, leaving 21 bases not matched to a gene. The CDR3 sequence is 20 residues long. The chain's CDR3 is CASSFLQPVGLAASTDTQYF. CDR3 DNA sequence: TGTGCCAGCAGTTTCCTGCAGCCCGTCGGGCTAGCGGCCTCGACAGATACGCAGTATTTT.

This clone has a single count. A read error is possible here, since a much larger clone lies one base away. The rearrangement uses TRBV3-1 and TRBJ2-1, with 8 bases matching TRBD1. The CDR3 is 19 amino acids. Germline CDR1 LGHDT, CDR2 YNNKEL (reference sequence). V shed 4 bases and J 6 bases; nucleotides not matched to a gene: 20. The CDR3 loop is CASSPKLGQGIIGSNEQFF. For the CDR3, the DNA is TGTGCCAGCAGCCCTAAACTCGGACAGGGTATAATTGGTTCCAATGAGCAGTTCTTC.

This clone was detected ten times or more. Written as DNA, the CDR3 is TGTGCCATCCGGGACAGGGGGCACAATGGCTACACCTTC. This codes for CAIRDRGHNGYTF. The J gene is TRBJ1-2, the V gene TRBV6-1, with 12 bases that match TRBD1. The CDR3 sequence is 13 residues long. Looked up from germline, CDR1 is MNHNS and CDR2 is SASEGT. The V and J ends lost 10 bases and 6 bases, in that order; junction bases with no gene match: 6.

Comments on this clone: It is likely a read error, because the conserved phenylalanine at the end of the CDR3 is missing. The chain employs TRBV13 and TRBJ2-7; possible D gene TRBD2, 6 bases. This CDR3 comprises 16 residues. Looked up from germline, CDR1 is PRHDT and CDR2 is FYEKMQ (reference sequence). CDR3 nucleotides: TGTGACAGCAGCTCCCTCGGGGCGTACGGGGGTCCCGAGCAGTACTTA. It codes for CDSSSLGAYGGPEQYL.

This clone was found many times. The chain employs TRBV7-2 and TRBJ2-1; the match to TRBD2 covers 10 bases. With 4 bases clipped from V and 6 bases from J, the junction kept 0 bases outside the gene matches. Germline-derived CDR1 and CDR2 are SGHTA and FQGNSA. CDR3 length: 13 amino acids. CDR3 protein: CASSWTSGNEQFF. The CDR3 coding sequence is TGTGCCAGCAGCTGGACTAGCGGCAATGAGCAGTTCTTC.

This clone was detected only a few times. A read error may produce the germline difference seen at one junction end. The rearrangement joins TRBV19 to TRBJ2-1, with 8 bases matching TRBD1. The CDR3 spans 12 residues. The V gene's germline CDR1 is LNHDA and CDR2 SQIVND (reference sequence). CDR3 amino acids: CASSPYRGITSF. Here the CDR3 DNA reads TGTGCCAGTAGTCCGTACAGGGGGATTACGTCCTTC.

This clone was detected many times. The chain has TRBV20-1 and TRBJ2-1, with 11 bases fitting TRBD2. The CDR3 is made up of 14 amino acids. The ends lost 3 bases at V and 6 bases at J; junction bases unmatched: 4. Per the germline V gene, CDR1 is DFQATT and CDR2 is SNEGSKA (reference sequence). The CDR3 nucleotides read TGCAGTGCTAGTGTTAGCGGGAGGGTCAATGAGCAGTTCTTC. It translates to CSASVSGRVNEQFF.

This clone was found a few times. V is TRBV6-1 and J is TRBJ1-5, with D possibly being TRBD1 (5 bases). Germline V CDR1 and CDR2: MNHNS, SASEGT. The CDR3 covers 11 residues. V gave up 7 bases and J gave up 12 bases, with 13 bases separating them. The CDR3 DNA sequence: TGTGCCAGCAAGACAGCGCTTCTCCAGCATTTT. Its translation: CASKTALLQHF.

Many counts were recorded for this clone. CDR3 in amino acids: CAWAGMNTEAFF. The CDR3 DNA is TGTGCCTGGGCAGGGATGAACACTGAAGCTTTCTTT. The genes are TRBV30 and TRBJ1-1, with D tentatively TRBD1 (5 bases). The CDR3 length is 12 residues. Germline assignment: CDR1 GTSNPN and CDR2 SVGIG (reference sequence). V was shortened by 5 bases and J by 0 bases, with 7 bases between the two germline ends. Together with reference TRBV30 and TRBJ1-1, the CDR3 gives the full variable domain: SQTIHQWPATLVQPVGSPLSLECTVEGTSNPNLYWYRQAAGRGLQLLFYSVGIGQISSEVPQNLSASRPQDRQFILSSKKLLLSDSGFYLCAWAGMNTEAFFGQGTRLTVV.

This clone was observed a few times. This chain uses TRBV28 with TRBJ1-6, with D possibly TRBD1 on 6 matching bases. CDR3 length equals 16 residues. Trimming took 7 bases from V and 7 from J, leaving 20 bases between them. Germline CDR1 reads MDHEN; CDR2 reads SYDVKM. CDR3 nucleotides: TGTGCCAGCACCATCCTGACAGGCGTCAACAATTCACCCCTCCACTTT. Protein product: CASTILTGVNNSPLHF.

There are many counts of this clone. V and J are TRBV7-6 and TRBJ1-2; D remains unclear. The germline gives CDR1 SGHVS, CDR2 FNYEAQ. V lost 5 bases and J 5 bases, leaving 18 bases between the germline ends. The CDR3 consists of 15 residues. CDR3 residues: CASSRIEGVHYGYTF. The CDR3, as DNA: TGTGCCAGCAGCCGTATTGAGGGCGTCCATTATGGCTACACCTTC. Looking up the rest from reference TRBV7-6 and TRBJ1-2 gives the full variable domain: GAGVSQSPRYKVTKRGQDVALRCDPISGHVSLYWYRQALGQGPEFLTYFNYEAQQDKSGLPNDRFSAERPEGSISTLTIQRTEQRDSAMYRCASSRIEGVHYGYTFGSGTRLTVV.

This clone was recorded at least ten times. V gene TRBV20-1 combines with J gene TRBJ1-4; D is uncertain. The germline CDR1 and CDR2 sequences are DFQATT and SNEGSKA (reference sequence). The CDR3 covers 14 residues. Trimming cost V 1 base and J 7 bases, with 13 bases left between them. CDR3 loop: CSARVSRNPEKLFF. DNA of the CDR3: TGCAGTGCTAGAGTAAGCAGGAATCCTGAAAAACTGTTTTTT.

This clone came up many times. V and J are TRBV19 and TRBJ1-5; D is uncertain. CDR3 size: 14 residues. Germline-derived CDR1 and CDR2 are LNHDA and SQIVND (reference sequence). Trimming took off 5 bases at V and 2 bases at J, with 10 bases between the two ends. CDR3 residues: CASSVRRGNQPQHF. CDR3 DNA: TGTGCCAGTAGTGTCCGCCGGGGCAATCAGCCCCAGCATTTT. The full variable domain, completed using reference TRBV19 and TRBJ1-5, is DGGITQSPKYLFRKEGQNVTLSCEQNLNHDAMYWYRQDPGQGLRLIYYSQIVNDFQKGDIAEGYSVSREKKESFPLTVTSAQKNPTAFYLCASSVRRGNQPQHFGDGTRLSIL.

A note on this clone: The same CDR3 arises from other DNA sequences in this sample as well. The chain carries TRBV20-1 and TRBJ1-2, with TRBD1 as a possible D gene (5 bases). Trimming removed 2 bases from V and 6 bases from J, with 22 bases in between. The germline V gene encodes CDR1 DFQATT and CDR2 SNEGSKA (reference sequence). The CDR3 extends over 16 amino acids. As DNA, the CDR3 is TGCAGTGCTAGAAAGGGGTCGTCGGGCCTCGTCGATGGCTACACCTTC. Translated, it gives CSARKGSSGLVDGYTF.